This T cell receptor (beta chain) was obtained from a study of T cell responses to AZD1222 COVID-19 vaccine. Germline CDR1 is LNHDA and CDR2 is SQIVND (reference sequence). The CDR3 length is 14 residues. V gave up 8 bases and J gave up 2 bases; unmatched junction bases: 8. A word on this clone: Its antigen remains unidentified.

Study-level results: The reported proportion of spike-specific TCRs targeting unmutated variant regions was nearly half. It should be noted that donors were predominantly white British and more often female, and clonal diversity was possibly underestimated.

Libraries were prepared by immunoSEQ multiplex PCR; TCRdb keeps only in-frame clonotypes and omits some of them. In the table there are over 65,000 clones, 86% of which are singletons. V usage is TRBV19 and J usage is TRBJ1-2; 7 bases map to TRBD1. This material consisted of peripheral blood, taken on day 0 of AZD1222 vaccination. The sequence came from an adult in good health. CDR3 in DNA: TGTGCCAGTTCGGGACAGCAACTAAACTATGGCTACACCTTC. It codes for CASSGQQLNYGYTF. Drawing the rest from reference TRBV19 and TRBJ1-2, the complete variable domain is DGGITQSPKYLFRKEGQNVTLSCEQNLNHDAMYWYRQDPGQGLRLIYYSQIVNDFQKGDIAEGYSVSREKKESFPLTVTSAQKNPTAFYLCASSGQQLNYGYTFGSGTRLTVV.